One sample yielded the 17 T cell receptor beta chains listed below, sequenced in a study of blood T cell repertoires in COVID-19. The data were produced by immunoSEQ multiplex PCR, yet TCRdb's version contains in-frame clones alone and is incomplete. The sample yields around 73,000 clones, approximately 83% seen once. The sample consisted of peripheral blood. The receptors shown here come from a woman aged 60-75 years with acute or convalescent COVID-19.

V is TRBV10-2 and J is TRBJ2-7; D gene ambiguous. The CDR3 is 14 amino acids. Germline V lookup: CDR1 WSHSY, CDR2 SAAADI. The germline V and J ends were trimmed by 3 bases and 3 bases, with 12 bases remaining between them. CDR3 nucleotides: TGCGCCAGCAGTGACGGAGCGTATAGCTACGAGCAGTACTTC. It encodes CASSDGAYSYEQYF.

This chain connects TRBV2 to TRBJ2-2; 8 nucleotides line up with TRBD2. The CDR3 length is 15 residues. V shed 3 bases and J 5 bases; nucleotides not matched to a gene: 5. CDR1 SNHLY and CDR2 FYNNEI come from the germline V gene. The CDR3 loop is CASSDGLARTGELFF. DNA of the CDR3: TGTGCCAGCAGTGACGGACTAGCCCGGACCGGGGAGCTGTTTTTT.

The rearrangement uses TRBV7-9 and TRBJ2-5, with TRBD1 matching over 8 bases. In germline, CDR1 is SEHNR, CDR2 FQNEAQ (reference sequence). V trimming: 5 bases; J trimming: 4 bases; junction bases outside the gene matches: 12. The CDR3 runs to 16 residues. Written as DNA, the CDR3 is TGTGCCAGCAGCCCAACAGGGGGAGTGTCCGGAGAGACCCAGTACTTC. Its protein is CASSPTGGVSGETQYF.

V usage is TRBV5-8 and J usage is TRBJ1-2, with D maybe TRBD1 (5 bases). Germline lookup yields CDR1 SGHTS and CDR2 YDEGEE. The CDR3 is 13 amino acids. Trimming pared 4 bases from V and 8 bases from J, leaving 15 bases between. The CDR3 spells CASSRGLQNGYTF. The CDR3 DNA follows: TGTGCCAGCAGCCGGGGACTACAGAACGGCTACACCTTC. The variable domain in full, completed from reference TRBV5-8 and TRBJ1-2, reads EAGVTQSPTHLIKTRGQQATLRCSPISGHTSVYWYQQALGLGLQFLLWYDEGEERNRGNFPPRFSGRQFPNYSSELNVNALELEDSALYLCASSRGLQNGYTFGSGTRLTVV.

The chain is built from TRBV2 and TRBJ1-2; 10 bases are a match to TRBD1. The CDR3 has 15 amino acids. V shed 5 bases and J 6 bases; nucleotides not matched to a gene: 9. CDR1 is SNHLY, CDR2 FYNNEI, per germline. Here the CDR3 reads CASSTFGQGVNGYTF. DNA of the CDR3: TGTGCCAGCAGTACCTTCGGACAGGGGGTTAATGGCTACACCTTC.

This clone has just one count. The chain has TRBV24-1 and TRBJ2-1; 11 bases fit TRBD2. The CDR3 has 15 residues. Germline V gives CDR1 KGHDR, CDR2 SFDVKD. J was trimmed by 2 bases and V by 6 bases; bases with no gene match: 2. The CDR3 spells CATSLSGRAYNEQFF. The CDR3 DNA is TGTGCCACCAGTCTTAGCGGGAGGGCCTACAATGAGCAGTTCTTC.

This chain joins TRBV6-6 and TRBJ2-2, with 7 bases matching TRBD1. Germline V CDR1 and CDR2: MNHNY, SVGAGI (reference sequence). The ends lost 4 bases at V and 6 bases at J; junction bases unmatched: 11. The CDR3 extends over 16 amino acids. The CDR3 coding sequence is TGTGCCAGCAGTTCCTTCGACAGGGCGAGGGCCGGGGAGCTGTTTTTT. Its translation: CASSSFDRARAGELFF.

There are a few counts of this clone. The chain employs TRBV5-4 and TRBJ2-7; 10 nucleotides agree with TRBD1. V gave up 2 bases and J gave up 3 bases; unmatched junction bases: 2. Germline loops: CDR1 SGHNT, CDR2 YYREEE (reference sequence). CDR3 length: 14 residues. The DNA of the CDR3 is TGTGCCAGCAGCTTCGACAGGGGGCGCTACGAGCAGTACTTC. Its translation is CASSFDRGRYEQYF.

The V and J genes are TRBV6-5 and TRBJ1-3; D possibly corresponds to TRBD1 (6 bases). Trimming took off 6 bases at V and 0 bases at J, with 12 bases between the two ends. The CDR3 has 15 residues. Germline lookup yields CDR1 MNHEY and CDR2 SVGAGI. The CDR3 DNA reads TGTGCCAGCAGAGGAGACAGGCGCTCTGGAAACACCATATATTTT. Translation gives CASRGDRRSGNTIYF.

The rearrangement uses TRBV11-2 and TRBJ2-1; 7 bases fit TRBD2. Germline-derived CDR1 and CDR2 are SGHAT and FQNNGV. V trimming: 1 base; J trimming: 1 base; junction bases outside the gene matches: 4. The CDR3 is 16 amino acids. This CDR3 reads CASSLVGGGSYNEQFF. CDR3 in DNA: TGTGCCAGCAGCTTAGTGGGCGGGGGTTCCTACAATGAGCAGTTCTTC.

This chain connects TRBV27 to TRBJ1-1; 10 positions match TRBD1. Trimming took 8 bases from V and 8 from J; bases not matched to a gene: 11. The CDR3 runs to 14 residues. Looked up from germline, CDR1 is MNHEY and CDR2 is SMNVEV (reference sequence). CDR3 residues: CASGPGTGASEAFF. As DNA, the CDR3 is TGTGCCAGCGGCCCCGGGACAGGGGCCTCGGAAGCTTTCTTT.

This clone turned up a few times. This chain connects TRBV7-3 to TRBJ2-1; D gene ambiguous. Trimming took 4 bases from V and 9 from J, leaving 13 bases between them. The CDR3 is 13 residues long. Per the germline V gene, CDR1 is SGHTA and CDR2 is FQGTGA. DNA of the CDR3: TGTGCCAGCAGCTCTATGGTAACTCTTGAGCAGTTCTTC. This encodes CASSSMVTLEQFF. The full variable domain, in which reference TRBV7-3 and TRBJ2-1 provide the parts outside the CDR3, is GAGVSQTPSNKVTEKGKYVELRCDPISGHTALYWYRQSLGQGPEFLIYFQGTGAADDSGLPNDRFFAVRPEGSVSTLKIQRTERGDSAVYLCASSSMVTLEQFFGPGTRLTVL.

This clone was seen a handful of times. The chain is built from TRBV3-1 (or the pseudogene TRBV3-2) and TRBJ2-7; D is undetermined. Trimming removed 0 bases from V and 3 bases from J, with 12 bases in between. The germline CDR1 and CDR2 sequences are LGHDT and YNNKEL (reference sequence). The CDR3 has 15 amino acids. CDR3 in amino acids: CASSQDLTPFYEQYF. CDR3 nucleotide sequence: TGTGCCAGCAGCCAAGACCTGACACCGTTCTACGAGCAGTACTTC.

The rearrangement joins TRBV19 to TRBJ1-1; unclear D gene. CDR1 LNHDA and CDR2 SQIVND come from the germline V gene (reference sequence). The CDR3 totals 12 residues. Trimming removed 10 bases from V and 1 base from J, with 10 bases in between. CDR3 nucleotide sequence: TGTGCCACAACTTACAGGAACACTGAAGCTTTCTTT. Protein product: CATTYRNTEAFF.

Here the CDR3 reads CASSLRSGGAGTDTQYF. The DNA for the CDR3 is TGTGCCAGCAGCTTAAGGAGCGGGGGGGCCGGCACAGATACGCAGTATTTT. The chain is built from TRBV7-2 and TRBJ2-3, with 10 positions matching TRBD2. This CDR3 comprises 17 residues. V trimming: 2 bases; J trimming: 1 base; junction bases outside the gene matches: 6. Looked up from germline, CDR1 is SGHTA and CDR2 is FQGNSA.

In this sample, this clone turned up a few times. This chain uses TRBV5-6 with TRBJ1-2; 11 bases are shared with TRBD1. Unmatched junction bases numbered 6, after V lost 2 bases and J lost 0 bases. In germline, CDR1 is SGHDT, CDR2 YYEEEE. There are 17 residues in the CDR3. The DNA of the CDR3 is TGTGCCAGCAGCTTTCCTGGACAGGGGGCGTCTAACTATGGCTACACCTTC. Protein: CASSFPGQGASNYGYTF.

The V and J genes are TRBV19 and TRBJ1-1, with 7 bases aligning to TRBD1. Germline trimming cut 5 bases from V and 11 bases from J; bases unmatched to any gene: 11. This CDR3 has 13 residues. Per the germline V gene, CDR1 is LNHDA and CDR2 is SQIVND (reference sequence). In DNA form, the CDR3 reads TGTGCCAGTAGTGACAGGGACACGGTTTGGGCTTTCTTT. This translates into CASSDRDTVWAFF. Complete variable domain (other parts from reference TRBV19 and TRBJ1-1): DGGITQSPKYLFRKEGQNVTLSCEQNLNHDAMYWYRQDPGQGLRLIYYSQIVNDFQKGDIAEGYSVSREKKESFPLTVTSAQKNPTAFYLCASSDRDTVWAFFGQGTRLTVV.